The clone carrying this T cell receptor beta chain was counted a few times. This sample was included in a study of T-cell reconstitution after alpha-beta-depleted transplantation in children. V gave up 8 bases and J gave up 6 bases, with 6 bases separating them. CDR1 is GTSNPN and CDR2 is SVGIG in the germline V gene (reference sequence). This CDR3 spans 9 amino acids. Unique molecular identifiers were incorporated during preparation of the TCRbeta library. TCRdb reprocessed the PCR reads via MiXCR and lists one record per CDR3 protein. The sample lists about 600,000 distinct CDR3 sequences; 10% to 15% were seen once.

The TCR was taken from a male patient aged 5 to 17 who had a stem cell transplant for acute myeloid leukemia, so the T cells may come from the graft donor. The chain joins TRBV30 to TRBJ2-3; D gene unclear. Source: PBMCs, mostly from graft donor cells, taken 360 days after TCRalphabeta/CD19-depleted stem cell transplant. CDR3 nucleotides: TGTGCCGCCGGGGATACGCAGTATTTT. This translates into CAAGDTQYF.